Presented here are 31 T cell receptor beta chains from one specimen sequenced in a study of OX40 agonist ivuxolimab in advanced cancers. Produced via immunoSEQ multiplex PCR; TCRdb's table is partial and in-frame only. The sample has 10,000 or so clones; roughly 74% are singletons. Material: CD4+ or CD8+ T cells sorted from blood, obtained in a trial of the OX40 agonist ivuxolimab. The receptors stem from an adult with an advanced solid tumor such as melanoma, head and neck, liver or kidney cancer.

This chain links TRBV27 with TRBJ2-7; D gene unclear. The CDR3 spans 13 residues. The V end lost 6 bases, the J end lost 1 base, and 10 bases lay between the germline ends. Germline V gene lookup returns CDR1 MNHEY and CDR2 SMNVEV (reference sequence). This chain's CDR3 is CASSLNPSYEQYF. The CDR3 DNA follows: TGTGCCAGCAGCCTAAACCCTTCCTACGAGCAGTACTTC.

The J gene is TRBJ2-1, the V gene TRBV11-3, with D unresolved. The germline V and J ends were trimmed by 5 bases and 8 bases, with 10 bases remaining between them. The CDR3 runs 12 residues. Germline CDR1 is SGHNT and CDR2 is YENEEA. The CDR3 nucleotides are TGTGCCAGCAGCCCCCAGATGGATGAGCAGTTCTTC. Its translation is CASSPQMDEQFF.

The J gene is TRBJ2-3, the V gene TRBV6-5; no definite D call. With 5 bases removed from V and 4 bases from J, the gap between germline ends came to 10 bases. The CDR3 is made up of 13 amino acids. CDR1 MNHEY and CDR2 SVGAGI come from the germline V gene. The CDR3 is CASSNRRPDTQYF. CDR3 DNA: TGTGCCAGCAGTAATCGCCGACCAGATACGCAGTATTTT.

This clone ranks as medium-sized. The rearrangement joins TRBV5-6 to TRBJ2-2; D remains ambiguous. V gave up 4 bases and J gave up 7 bases, with 8 bases separating them. The CDR3 is 12 amino acids. Germline CDR1 is SGHDT and CDR2 is YYEEEE. The CDR3: CASSHGYGELFF. CDR3 bases: TGTGCCAGCAGCCATGGGTACGGGGAGCTGTTTTTT.

This clone occurred once. The chain carries TRBV11-2 and TRBJ1-2; TRBD1 might be the D (6 bases). Trimming cost V 5 bases and J 4 bases, with 20 bases left between them. The CDR3 runs 16 residues. In germline, CDR1 is SGHAT, CDR2 FQNNGV. The CDR3 region is CASSPTFGGPGYGYTF. In DNA, the CDR3 is TGTGCCAGCAGCCCGACGTTCGGGGGGCCAGGCTATGGCTACACCTTC.

The rearrangement joins TRBV5-6 to TRBJ2-1; 7 bases agree with TRBD2. Germline-derived CDR1 and CDR2 are SGHDT and YYEEEE. With 1 base clipped from V and 1 base from J, the junction kept 11 bases outside the gene matches. The CDR3 totals 18 residues. In DNA, the CDR3 is TGTGCCAGCAGCTTGTCGCTGGGCGGGAGTTTTTCCTACAATGAGCAGTTCTTC. It specifies CASSLSLGGSFSYNEQFF.

The rearrangement joins TRBV5-6 to TRBJ2-3; 9 bases agree with TRBD2. This CDR3 is built from 18 residues. V dropped 1 base and J dropped 6; count of bases not matched to a gene: 15. Germline V gene data show CDR1 as SGHDT and CDR2 as YYEEEE. CDR3 sequence (DNA): TGTGCCAGCAGCTTGCTTGGTGCGGGAGGGCCGGGGATCGATACGCAGTATTTT. Translation: CASSLLGAGGPGIDTQYF.

The rearrangement links TRBV19 to TRBJ2-3; the D is unclear. Germline V CDR1 and CDR2: LNHDA, SQIVND (reference sequence). This CDR3 region has 18 residues. V lost 4 bases and J 1 base, leaving 21 bases between the germline ends. CDR3 region: CASSTPARTPSGTDTQYF. Here the CDR3 DNA reads TGTGCCAGTAGTACCCCCGCTAGGACCCCTTCTGGCACAGATACGCAGTATTTT.

This clone has more than one count but fewer than ten. The rearrangement uses TRBV27 and TRBJ1-1, with D uncertain. There are 13 residues in the CDR3. The germline CDR1 and CDR2 sequences are MNHEY and SMNVEV (reference sequence). The ends were cut back, 6 bases at V and 1 base at J, with 9 bases in the middle. Here the CDR3 DNA reads TGTGCCAGCAGAATGGGAGCGAACACTGAAGCTTTCTTT. Protein product: CASRMGANTEAFF.

The chain combines TRBV19 with TRBJ2-1; 8 bases fit TRBD2. V lost 3 bases, J lost 3 bases, and 7 bases stayed unmatched. Germline V CDR1 and CDR2: LNHDA, SQIVND (reference sequence). The CDR3 has 16 amino acids. The CDR3 reads CASSIGSGTFYNEQFF. The CDR3 region has the DNA TGTGCCAGTAGTATTGGTAGCGGGACGTTCTACAATGAGCAGTTCTTC. The whole variable domain, remainder taken from reference TRBV19 and TRBJ2-1, is DGGITQSPKYLFRKEGQNVTLSCEQNLNHDAMYWYRQDPGQGLRLIYYSQIVNDFQKGDIAEGYSVSREKKESFPLTVTSAQKNPTAFYLCASSIGSGTFYNEQFFGPGTRLTVL.

The rearrangement links TRBV5-5 to TRBJ2-5, with TRBD2 matching 7 bases. CDR1 and CDR2 from the germline V gene are SGHKS and YYEKEE (reference sequence). CDR3 size: 16 residues. Trimming at V came to 4 bases and at J to 5 bases, leaving 14 bases not matched to a gene. As DNA, the CDR3 is TGTGCCAGCAGCCGCCCGGCGGGAGTGGTGTCGGAGACCCAGTACTTC. Its translation: CASSRPAGVVSETQYF.

This chain connects TRBV5-5 to TRBJ2-6, with 11 bases aligning to TRBD2. CDR1 and CDR2 from the germline V gene are SGHKS and YYEKEE (reference sequence). Trimming cost V 2 bases and J 0 bases; bases outside gene matches: 4. This CDR3 contains 18 residues. This CDR3 is CASSLILAGVSGANVLTF. DNA of the CDR3: TGTGCCAGCAGCTTAATACTAGCGGGGGTCTCTGGGGCCAACGTCCTGACTTTC. The full variable domain, completed using reference TRBV5-5 and TRBJ2-6, is DAGVTQSPTHLIKTRGQQVTLRCSPISGHKSVSWYQQVLGQGPQFIFQYYEKEERGRGNFPDRFSARQFPNYSSELNVNALLLGDSALYLCASSLILAGVSGANVLTFGAGSRLTVL.

Here the CDR3 reads CASSYSGGGETQYF. In DNA form, the CDR3 reads TGTGCCAGCAGTTACTCCGGGGGAGGCGAGACCCAGTACTTC. The chain links TRBV6-5 to TRBJ2-5; possibly TRBD2 for D (6 bases). Germline values: CDR1 MNHEY, CDR2 SVGAGI. CDR3 size: 14 residues. Between the trimmed V and J ends, which lost 0 bases and 5 bases, there was a span of 10 bases.

The J gene is TRBJ1-5, the V gene TRBV27; a possible D gene is TRBD1 (6 bases). This CDR3 contains 15 residues. Germline CDR1 and CDR2: MNHEY and SMNVEV (reference sequence). Trimming stripped 1 base from V and 3 bases from J, with 10 bases between. CDR3: CASSLWGALNQPQHF. CDR3 nucleotide sequence: TGTGCCAGCAGTTTATGGGGGGCCCTCAATCAGCCCCAGCATTTT.

The chain uses TRBV25-1 and TRBJ2-5, with 7 bases aligning to TRBD1. V dropped 1 base and J dropped 2; count of bases not matched to a gene: 4. The germline V gene has CDR1 MGHDK and CDR2 SYGVNS. The CDR3 runs to 15 residues. The CDR3 sequence: CASSEWGTVQETQYF. The CDR3 nucleotides read TGTGCCAGCAGTGAATGGGGGACAGTACAAGAGACCCAGTACTTC.

The J gene is TRBJ2-5, the V gene TRBV30; D is perhaps TRBD2 (7 bases). The J call may be mistaken, given a closer DNA end match to TRBJ2-7. This CDR3 is 13 amino acids long. The V gene's germline CDR1 is GTSNPN and CDR2 SVGIG (reference sequence). CDR3 protein: CASKRDNTYEQYF. For the CDR3, the DNA is TGTGCCTCGAAGCGGGACAATACCTACGAGCAGTACTTC.

This chain connects TRBV10-1 to TRBJ2-3, with D hard to call. The CDR3 consists of 13 residues. Trimming removed 3 bases at V and 6 bases at J, with 10 bases between. Germline loops: CDR1 WNHNN, CDR2 SYGVQD (reference sequence). CDR3 sequence reads: CASSEGGWDTQYF. The CDR3 DNA follows: TGCGCCAGCAGTGAAGGCGGTTGGGATACGCAGTATTTT.

This clone occurred a few times. The chain has TRBV10-3 and TRBJ2-3, with D possibly TRBD1 on 5 matching bases. Germline CDR1 is ENHRY and CDR2 is SYGVKD. Trimming cost V 6 bases and J 1 base, with 5 bases left between them. The CDR3 is 12 residues long. The CDR3 nucleotides read TGTGCCATCAGAGGGGGCACAGATACGCAGTATTTT. This sequence encodes CAIRGGTDTQYF.

The chain employs TRBV7-9 and TRBJ2-1; possible D gene TRBD2, 5 bases. Trimming stripped 3 bases from V and 3 bases from J, with 18 bases between. From germline, CDR1 is SEHNR and CDR2 FQNEAQ (reference sequence). CDR3 length equals 17 residues. In nucleotides, the CDR3 is TGTGCCAGCAGCTTCCTCGGGGAAGCGGAGAGCTACAATGAGCAGTTCTTC. Its protein product is CASSFLGEAESYNEQFF.

The chain carries TRBV28 and TRBJ2-1, with D unresolved. The CDR3 length is 13 residues. Trimming pared 5 bases from V and 12 bases from J, leaving 17 bases between. Germline CDR1 reads MDHEN; CDR2 reads SYDVKM. CDR3 amino acids: CASSKLDLAAQFF. As DNA, the CDR3 is TGTGCCAGCAGTAAACTGGACCTTGCGGCGCAGTTCTTC.

The chain has TRBV6-1 and TRBJ2-7; 15 nucleotides line up with TRBD2. CDR3 length equals 18 residues. Trimming at V came to 2 bases and at J to 3 bases, leaving 8 bases not matched to a gene. Germline lookup yields CDR1 MNHNS and CDR2 SASEGT. The CDR3 DNA reads TGTGCCAGCAGTGAACTGGGACTAGCGGGAGGATTAGGCTACGAGCAGTACTTC. This gives the protein CASSELGLAGGLGYEQYF.

The chain recombines TRBV6-6 with TRBJ1-4; a possible D gene is TRBD1 (5 bases). CDR3 length: 15 residues. Germline CDR1 reads MNHNY; CDR2 reads SVGAGI (reference sequence). The ends were cut back, 5 bases at V and 7 bases at J, with 17 bases in the middle. The DNA of the CDR3 is TGTGCCAGCAGTGGGTTAAGGGGAAAAGGTGAAAAACTGTTTTTT. Its protein is CASSGLRGKGEKLFF.

The chain recombines TRBV19 with TRBJ1-5, with unresolved D. The CDR3 contains 10 residues. V shed 10 bases and J shed 6 bases, with 7 bases lying between them. CDR1 and CDR2 from the germline V gene are LNHDA and SQIVND (reference sequence). CDR3 amino acids: CATGSQPQHF. DNA of the CDR3: TGTGCCACGGGGAGTCAGCCCCAGCATTTT.

The chain has TRBV25-1 and TRBJ2-7; D tentatively fits TRBD1 or TRBD2 (7 bases each). Germline CDR1 reads MGHDK; CDR2 reads SYGVNS. V was shortened by 4 bases and J by 2 bases, with 15 bases between the two germline ends. The CDR3 is made up of 15 amino acids. The CDR3 spells CASSGGGDSTYEQYF. The CDR3 bases are TGTGCCAGCAGTGGGGGGGGGGACAGTACCTACGAGCAGTACTTC.

The CDR3 reads CASSFRGSGTDTQYF. The CDR3, as DNA: TGTGCCAGCAGCTTTCGGGGGTCGGGCACAGATACGCAGTATTTT. This rearrangement joins TRBV13 to TRBJ2-3, with D tentatively TRBD2 (6 bases). The CDR3 has 15 amino acids. Germline V gene lookup returns CDR1 PRHDT and CDR2 FYEKMQ (reference sequence). Trimming shortened V by 3 bases and J by 1 base, and 11 bases separated the two germline ends.

V and J are TRBV7-8 and TRBJ1-5; 10 nucleotides agree with TRBD1. With V trimmed by 0 bases and J by 1 base, 3 bases remained unmatched. The CDR3 loop spans 17 amino acids. Looked up from germline, CDR1 is SGHVS and CDR2 is FQNEAQ. Here the CDR3 reads CASSLAGQGPSNQPQHF. CDR3 DNA sequence: TGTGCCAGCAGCTTAGCGGGACAGGGGCCAAGCAATCAGCCCCAGCATTTT.

This rearrangement joins TRBV5-6 to TRBJ2-7; no clear D. Germline V CDR1 and CDR2: SGHDT, YYEEEE. The CDR3 runs 14 residues. Trimming pared 0 bases from V and 0 bases from J, leaving 7 bases between. DNA for the CDR3: TGTGCCAGCAGCTTGGAAGGTATCTCCTACGAGCAGTACTTC. This encodes CASSLEGISYEQYF.

About this clone itself: Since a far larger clone is one base different, this is likely a read error. The chain joins TRBV5-6 to TRBJ1-1; D is unclear. The V gene's germline CDR1 is SGHDT and CDR2 YYEEEE. The CDR3 loop spans 13 amino acids. CDR3 sequence: CASCLGGYTEAFF. The CDR3 DNA sequence: TGTGCCAGCTGCTTGGGCGGGTACACTGAAGCTTTCTTT.

In its sample, this clone is medium-sized. This sequence joins TRBV4-2 and TRBJ2-1; 14 bases match TRBD2. Per the germline V gene, CDR1 is LGHNA and CDR2 is YNFKEQ. CDR3 size: 16 residues. With V trimmed by 1 base and J by 6 bases, 2 bases remained unmatched. The CDR3 DNA is TGTGCCAGCAGCCAAGGACTAGCGGGAGGGACCAATGAGCAGTTCTTC. Amino acid sequence: CASSQGLAGGTNEQFF.

The chain joins TRBV5-6 to TRBJ2-1; TRBD2 is a possible D gene (5 bases). This CDR3 spans 13 amino acids. Germline CDR1 and CDR2: SGHDT and YYEEEE. V dropped 6 bases and J dropped 1 base, with 8 bases sitting between them. The CDR3 bases are TGTGCCAGCACCGAGGGTTCCTACAATGAGCAGTTCTTC. Translating gives CASTEGSYNEQFF.

Only a few counts were recorded for this clone. The chain carries TRBV27 and TRBJ2-5, with unresolved D. V was clipped by 3 bases and J by 0 bases, with 5 bases between them. CDR1 and CDR2 from the germline V gene are MNHEY and SMNVEV (reference sequence). CDR3 length: 13 amino acids. DNA of the CDR3: TGTGCCAGCAGTTTGTACCACCAAGAGACCCAGTACTTC. Encoded protein: CASSLYHQETQYF.